This is a list of T cell receptor beta chains from one sample in a study of T cells in Graves' hyperthyroidism and ophthalmopathy. From the multiplex PCR reads, TCRdb called clonotypes with MiXCR, one entry per CDR3 protein. The sample yields around 660,000 distinct CDR3 sequences, roughly 45% seen once. The sample taken for sequencing was peripheral blood or thyroid tissue (not recorded which). The receptors were sampled from an adult man with Graves' disease, either hyperthyroidism or ophthalmopathy (not recorded which). Both conserved end residues are part of each CDR3. The order of the fields is V gene, clone size, D gene, J gene, CDR3 DNA, CDR3 protein. A D gene is named only where the DNA matches it firmly. Where a row states a size, it is once, few, many or the class of an expanded clone; other rows omit it.

V: TRBV7-9; size: .; D: .; J: TRBJ1-5; DNA: TGTGCCAGCACCCTCGACAGGAATCAGCCCCAGCATTTT; CDR3: CASTLDRNQPQHF
V: TRBV2; size: few; D: .; J: TRBJ2-2; DNA: TGTGCCAGCAGTGAAGGGGGTAGCTTTGCGGCCGGGGAGCTGTTTTTT; CDR3: CASSEGGSFAAGELFF
V: TRBV16; size: .; D: TRBD1; J: TRBJ1-1; DNA: TGTGCCAGCAGCCCATACCAGGGGGGACAGACAAACACTGAAGCTTTCTTT; CDR3: CASSPYQGGQTNTEAFF
V: TRBV7-8; size: many; D: .; J: TRBJ1-5; DNA: TGTGCCAGCAGCCGAGGCAGGGTTCAGCCCCAGCATTTT; CDR3: CASSRGRVQPQHF
V: TRBV5-1; size: .; D: .; J: TRBJ1-2; DNA: TGCGCCAGCAGCTTCAGTGATACCTATGGCTACACCTTC; CDR3: CASSFSDTYGYTF
V: TRBV7-6; size: many; D: .; J: TRBJ2-7; DNA: TGTGCCAGCAGCTTAGCTCCGGGCCCTCTCTACGAGCAGTACTTC; CDR3: CASSLAPGPLYEQYF
V: TRBV7-9; size: few; D: .; J: TRBJ2-7; DNA: TGCGCCAGCAGCCCGCGGAGGGGTCTCTCCTACGAGCAGTACTTC; CDR3: CASSPRRGLSYEQYF
V: TRBV2; size: many; D: .; J: TRBJ1-5; DNA: TGTGCCAGCAGTGAAGCACTATATAGCAATCAGCCCCAGCATTTT; CDR3: CASSEALYSNQPQHF
V: TRBV12-3/TRBV12-4; size: many; D: .; J: TRBJ1-2; DNA: TGTGCCAGCACGAGAGGGGGTACCCATGGCTACACCTTC; CDR3: CASTRGGTHGYTF
V: TRBV10-2; size: many; D: TRBD1; J: TRBJ1-2; DNA: TGCGCCAGTACTGACAGGGGTAGGGACTATGGCTACACCTTC; CDR3: CASTDRGRDYGYTF
V: TRBV15; size: once; D: TRBD1; J: TRBJ1-5; DNA: TGTGCCACCAGCAGATACCAGGGGGCTAATCAGCCCCAGCATTTT; CDR3: CATSRYQGANQPQHF
V: TRBV29-1; size: once; D: TRBD1; J: TRBJ2-3; DNA: TGCAGCGTTGTGGGGCAGGGGGCAAGCACAGATACGCAGTATTTT; CDR3: CSVVGQGASTDTQYF
V: TRBV2; size: .; D: TRBD1; J: TRBJ2-7; DNA: TGTGCCAGCAGGACAGGGAGCTCCTACGAGCAGTACTTC; CDR3: CASRTGSSYEQYF
V: TRBV10-3; size: .; D: TRBD2; J: TRBJ2-5; DNA: TGTGCCATCAGTGAGCCTAGCGGGGGGGCGAGGCGGGAGACCCAGTACTTC; CDR3: CAISEPSGGARRETQYF
V: TRBV7-9; size: once; D: .; J: TRBJ2-5; DNA: TGCCCCCCTCTAGGCCAAGAGACCCAGTACTTC; CDR3: CPPLGQETQYF